This is a list of T cell receptor beta chains from one sample in a study of blood T cell repertoires in COVID-19. TCRdb's table, derived via immunoSEQ multiplex PCR, lists solely in-frame clones and lacks some. The sample has about 130,000 clones; 87% are singletons. Specimen: peripheral blood. The receptors derive from a woman in her sixties with acute or convalescent COVID-19. Both conserved end residues are part of each CDR3. The D gene is left open where the match is weak. Not every row has a clone size; where given, it reads once, few, many or a size class.

d_call	clone_size	j_call	v_call	cdr3_nt	cdr3_aa
NA	NA	TRBJ1-4	TRBV6-5	TGTGCCAGCAGCACGGGGGGAGGATACGAAAAACTGTTTTTT	CASSTGGGYEKLFF
NA	NA	TRBJ1-6	TRBV11-2	TGTGCCAGCAGCTCCCTTCTTCAGGGCAGGAATTCACCCCTCCACTTT	CASSSLLQGRNSPLHF
TRBD2	NA	TRBJ2-1	TRBV15	TGTGCCACCAGCAGAGGGCTAGCGGGAAGCTACAATGAGCAGTTCTTC	CATSRGLAGSYNEQFF
NA	NA	TRBJ1-3	TRBV18	TGTGCCAGCTCACCCCTCTCTGGAAACACCATATATTTT	CASSPLSGNTIYF
NA	NA	TRBJ1-4	TRBV3-1/TRBV3-2	TGTGCCAGCAGCCCACAGGGTTCAACTAATGAAAAACTGTTTTTT	CASSPQGSTNEKLFF
TRBD2	NA	TRBJ2-7	TRBV27	TGTGCCAGCAGTTTTAGGGCTAGCGGGAGGAGCTCCTACGAGCAGTACTTC	CASSFRASGRSSYEQYF
NA	NA	TRBJ2-1	TRBV12-3/TRBV12-4	TGTGCCAGCAGCTCAGGGTGGAATGAGCAGTTCTTC	CASSSGWNEQFF
TRBD2	NA	TRBJ2-1	TRBV9	TGTGCCAGCAGCGTCGGACTAGCGGCTAACAATGAGCAGTTCTTC	CASSVGLAANNEQFF
TRBD2	NA	TRBJ2-1	TRBV3-1/TRBV3-2	TGTGCCAGCAGCCAAGCCCTAGCGGCTTACAATGAGCAGTTCTTC	CASSQALAAYNEQFF
NA	few	TRBJ1-4	TRBV25-1	TGTGCCAGCAGTGGACCGGGAGGGACGGGTAGAAAACTGTTTTTT	CASSGPGGTGRKLFF
NA	few	TRBJ1-6	TRBV5-6	TGTGCCAGCAGCTTGCGGGGTCGGGATCACCTGGGTTCACCCCTCCACTTT	CASSLRGRDHLGSPLHF
NA	NA	TRBJ1-4	TRBV19	TGTGCCAGTAGTATACAGGCTGAAAAACTGTTTTTT	CASSIQAEKLFF
TRBD2	NA	TRBJ2-1	TRBV5-1	TGCGCCAGCAGCCCCCCGGGAGGGAGCGAGCAGTTCTTC	CASSPPGGSEQFF
TRBD1	NA	TRBJ1-6	TRBV30	TGTGCCTGGAGTAGCCTGGGACAGGGAAATTCACCCCTCCACTTT	CAWSSLGQGNSPLHF
NA	NA	TRBJ1-4	TRBV19	TGTGCCAGTAGTTGGGGGGGTGGTAATGAAAAACTGTTTTTT	CASSWGGGNEKLFF
NA	NA	TRBJ1-4	TRBV5-6	TGTGCCAGCAGCTTTGACCTAGATGCAACTAATGAAAAACTGTTTTTT	CASSFDLDATNEKLFF
TRBD2	few	TRBJ2-3	TRBV28	TGTGCCAGCAGTCCTGTAGCGGGAGCCTCAGATACGCAGTATTTT	CASSPVAGASDTQYF
NA	NA	TRBJ2-1	TRBV28	TGTGCCAGCAATGGGAAGACAGGAGCTGAGCAGTTCTTC	CASNGKTGAEQFF
TRBD1	NA	TRBJ2-7	TRBV27	TGTGCCAGCAGTTGGGGGACAGGCCCCTACGAGCAGTACTTC	CASSWGTGPYEQYF
TRBD2	NA	TRBJ2-1	TRBV5-1	TGCGCCAGCAGCTTGGAGGCTAGCGGGAGCGCTGAGCAGTTCTTC	CASSLEASGSAEQFF
NA	NA	TRBJ2-2	TRBV19	TGTGCCAGTAGTATACACGACTCCCCGGGACTTTCTGCACGAGGAGGCACCGGGGAGCTGTTTTTT	CASSIHDSPGLSARGGTGELFF
TRBD1	NA	TRBJ1-1	TRBV4-2	TGTGCCAGCAGCCAAGAGGTCGGGACAGGGGGCACTGAAGCTTTCTTT	CASSQEVGTGGTEAFF
TRBD1	few	TRBJ2-5	TRBV5-1	TGCGCCAGCAGCTTCGGGACAGGGGAAGAGACCCAGTACTTC	CASSFGTGEETQYF
NA	NA	TRBJ1-1	TRBV7-2	TGTGCCAGCAGCTTATATCAGTTTACACTGGGGCACACTGAAGCTTTCTTT	CASSLYQFTLGHTEAFF
TRBD2	NA	TRBJ2-3	TRBV28	TGTGCCAGCAGGGCGGGAGGCCGGGGAGATACGCAGTATTTT	CASRAGGRGDTQYF
TRBD2	few	TRBJ2-7	TRBV29-1	TGCAGCGTCCGGGAGGGCCGCTACGAGCAGTACTTC	CSVREGRYEQYF
NA	NA	TRBJ2-1	TRBV5-1	TGCGCCAGCAGCTGGGGACTGGCTTCGGATGAGCAGTTCTTC	CASSWGLASDEQFF
NA	NA	TRBJ2-3	TRBV15	TGTGCCACCAGGTCGGGACTTAATACAGATACGCAGTATTTT	CATRSGLNTDTQYF
TRBD2	once	TRBJ2-3	TRBV5-1	TGCGCCAGCAGCTTGTATCTAGCGGGTTATGATACCACAGATACGCAGTATTTT	CASSLYLAGYDTTDTQYF
TRBD1	NA	TRBJ1-2	TRBV14	TGTGCCAGCAGCCAGCGACAGGGGTCGTATGGCTACACCTTC	CASSQRQGSYGYTF
NA	once	TRBJ2-3	TRBV7-9	TGTGCCAGCAGCTCCGGGACAGATACGCAGTATTTT	CASSSGTDTQYF
TRBD1	NA	TRBJ1-5	TRBV28	TGTGCCAGCAGTACGCAGGGGGCCGGACAGCCCCAGCATTTT	CASSTQGAGQPQHF
TRBD1	few	TRBJ2-2	TRBV6-4	TGTGCCAGCAGGAGGACAGGGGACACCGGGGAGCTGTTTTTT	CASRRTGDTGELFF
NA	NA	TRBJ2-7	TRBV24-1	TGTGCCACCAGTGATTTAAGGCAGGGCTCCTACGAGCAGTACTTC	CATSDLRQGSYEQYF
TRBD1	NA	TRBJ1-3	TRBV19	TGTGCCAGTAGGGCCGGGACAGGGTGGGGAAACACCATATATTTT	CASRAGTGWGNTIYF
NA	NA	TRBJ2-3	TRBV19	TGTGCCAGTAGTCGGCGCGGCAAAGGCACAGATACGCAGTATTTT	CASSRRGKGTDTQYF
NA	few	TRBJ1-1	TRBV6-5	TGTGCCAGCAGCCCCGCAGAGGCTCACACTGAAGCTTTCTTT	CASSPAEAHTEAFF
TRBD2	few	TRBJ2-1	TRBV19	TGTGCCAGTAGACCCCGGGGGGGGAGCGGGAGTGTCCTAAATGAGCAGTTCTTC	CASRPRGGSGSVLNEQFF
NA	NA	TRBJ1-1	TRBV3-1/TRBV3-2	TGTGCCAGCAGCCGGGGGGGGCAGCTTGAAGCTTTCTTT	CASSRGGQLEAFF
TRBD2	NA	TRBJ2-2	TRBV2	TGTGCCAGCAGGTCGGGACTAGCGAAGAGCGGGGAGCTGTTTTTT	CASRSGLAKSGELFF
NA	NA	TRBJ2-3	TRBV7-9	TGTGCCAGCCCCATCGGCAGGGCGGGCACAGATACGCAGTATTTT	CASPIGRAGTDTQYF
TRBD1	NA	TRBJ1-1	TRBV6-6	TGTGCCGGGAATACAGGGGGCGGGTCTGAAGCTTTCTTT	CAGNTGGGSEAFF
NA	NA	TRBJ1-5	TRBV27	TGTGCCAGCAGTCCCCTAACCGACAATCAGCCCCAGCATTTT	CASSPLTDNQPQHF
NA	NA	TRBJ1-5	TRBV19	TGTGCCAGTAGTATGGACAGTACGGAACATTTT	CASSMDSTEHF
NA	NA	TRBJ1-4	TRBV19	TGTGCCAGTACCCCAGGAGGGCAGGTCGAAAAACTGTTTTTT	CASTPGGQVEKLFF
TRBD1	NA	TRBJ2-1	TRBV2	TGTGCCAGCACGTTTGTCGGACAGGGGAATGAGCAGTTCTTC	CASTFVGQGNEQFF
NA	NA	TRBJ1-4	TRBV27	TGTGCCAGCAGTTTATCCCCCCGAGGGTCTAATGAAAAACTGTTTTTT	CASSLSPRGSNEKLFF
NA	NA	TRBJ2-1	TRBV7-3	TGTGCCAGCAGCTACAACAATGAGCAGTTCTTC	CASSYNNEQFF
TRBD2	NA	TRBJ2-2	TRBV3-1/TRBV3-2	TGTGCCAGCAGCCCTCAACCTCTAGCGGGAGTTAACACCGGGGAGCTGTTTTTT	CASSPQPLAGVNTGELFF
TRBD2	NA	TRBJ2-1	TRBV6-2/TRBV6-3	TGTGCCAGCAGTTACTTCCAGGGACTAGCGGATTACAATGAGCAGTTCTTC	CASSYFQGLADYNEQFF
TRBD1	NA	TRBJ2-7	TRBV6-5	TGTGCCAGCAGCCGGGACAGGGTGGCCTACGAGCAGTACTTC	CASSRDRVAYEQYF
NA	NA	TRBJ1-5	TRBV6-5	TGTGCCAGCTTAATGTCAGGTCTGCGACCCCAGCATTTT	CASLMSGLRPQHF
NA	NA	TRBJ1-5	TRBV18	TGTGCCAGCTCACACGACAGTAGCAATCAGCCCCAGCATTTT	CASSHDSSNQPQHF